These T cell receptor beta chains were read from a single sample in a study of blood T cells in healthy people across ages. TCRdb re-called the 5' RACE reads through MiXCR, storing one row per CDR3 protein. The top ten clones hold approximately 15% of a sample with fewer than 800,000 distinct CDR3 sequences, 32% of them seen once. The specimen was blood. The receptors shown here come from an elderly woman in good health. CDR3s include the opening cysteine and the closing phenylalanine or tryptophan. D genes are given only for firm matches. Clone sizes are given selectively: once, few, many, or a class where the clone is expanded.

15	TRBV20-1	TRBJ1-5	NA	NA	CSASGTSFSNQPQHF	TGCAGTGCTAGTGGGACATCGTTTAGCAATCAGCCCCAGCATTTT
16	TRBV7-2	TRBJ2-3	many	TRBD2	CASSLDSGLAADTQYF	TGTGCCAGCAGCTTAGACTCCGGACTAGCGGCAGATACGCAGTATTTT
15	TRBV2	TRBJ1-6	few	NA	CASKAGAGNNSPLHF	TGTGCCAGCAAGGCCGGGGCAGGGAATAATTCACCCCTCCACTTT
17	TRBV6-2/TRBV6-3	TRBJ2-7	NA	TRBD2	CASSFEPGLAFTYEQYF	TGTGCCAGCAGTTTCGAACCGGGACTAGCCTTTACCTACGAGCAGTACTTC
15	TRBV7-2	TRBJ1-6	many	NA	CASSLAGHPLSPLHF	TGTGCCAGCAGCTTAGCAGGCCACCCTCTTTCACCCCTCCACTTT
11	TRBV6-1	TRBJ2-3	many	NA	CASRIVDTQYF	TGTGCCAGCAGGATAGTAGATACGCAGTATTTT
16	TRBV7-9	TRBJ2-7	NA	TRBD1	CASSFRGQGNSYEQYF	TGTGCCAGCAGTTTTAGGGGACAGGGAAACTCCTACGAGCAGTACTTC
13	TRBV5-1	TRBJ1-2	many	NA	CASSPRQTYGYTF	TGCGCCAGCAGCCCAAGACAGACCTATGGCTACACCTTC
17	TRBV7-3	TRBJ2-2	few	NA	CASSPVGLSRNTGELFF	TGTGCCAGCAGCCCCGTCGGCCTCAGCCGTAACACCGGGGAGCTGTTTTTT
14	TRBV9	TRBJ1-5	NA	NA	CASSVDPGSQPQHF	TGTGCCAGCAGCGTAGATCCAGGGTCTCAGCCCCAGCATTTT
16	TRBV10-3	TRBJ2-7	NA	TRBD2	CAISESGLAGGYEQYF	TGTGCCATCAGTGAGTCTGGACTAGCGGGAGGCTACGAGCAGTACTTC
11	TRBV6-4	TRBJ1-1	NA	NA	CASSLSGGAFF	TGTGCCAGCAGTTTATCCGGGGGAGCTTTCTTT
13	TRBV20-1	TRBJ1-5	many	NA	CSALFDSNQPQHF	TGCAGTGCTCTATTCGACAGCAATCAGCCCCAGCATTTT
14	TRBV7-2	TRBJ2-3	many	NA	CASSLDLPGDTQYF	TGTGCCAGCAGCTTAGACCTCCCAGGCGATACGCAGTATTTT
18	TRBV11-2	TRBJ2-1	NA	TRBD2	CASSLELAGASGHNEQFF	TGTGCCAGCAGCTTAGAACTAGCGGGGGCCTCGGGCCACAATGAGCAGTTCTTC
15	TRBV3-1	TRBJ1-2	many	NA	CASSQDQGSGYGYTF	TGTGCCAGCAGCCAAGATCAGGGGTCGGGTTATGGCTACACCTTC
16	TRBV27	TRBJ1-2	NA	NA	CASSLGRGRRNYGYTF	TGTGCCAGCAGTTTAGGCCGGGGACGGAGAAACTATGGCTACACCTTC
16	TRBV4-3	TRBJ2-1	NA	NA	CASSQGALGGYNEQFF	TGCGCCAGCAGCCAAGGTGCGCTGGGGGGCTACAATGAGCAGTTCTTC
15	TRBV15	TRBJ2-1	NA	NA	CATSSQGPFDNEQFF	TGTGCCACCAGCAGTCAGGGTCCTTTTGACAATGAGCAGTTCTTC
16	TRBV20-1	TRBJ2-5	once	TRBD2	CSARDPSGRIGETQYF	TGCAGTGCTAGAGACCCTAGCGGGAGAATCGGAGAGACCCAGTACTTC
14	TRBV7-2	TRBJ2-1	NA	NA	CASSWDRGPREQFF	TGTGCCAGCAGCTGGGACCGGGGACCCAGGGAGCAGTTCTTC
15	TRBV6-1	TRBJ2-4	many	TRBD2	CASIRTSGGENIQYF	TGTGCCAGCATAAGGACTAGCGGGGGGGAAAACATTCAGTACTTC
16	TRBV11-1	TRBJ2-3	many	TRBD1	CASSPGQGRFTDTQYF	TGTGCCAGCAGCCCCGGACAGGGAAGGTTTACAGATACGCAGTATTTT
15	TRBV11-3	TRBJ2-1	NA	NA	CASSLDGGGGNEQFF	TGTGCCAGCAGCTTAGATGGGGGCGGAGGGAATGAGCAGTTCTTC
18	TRBV7-2	TRBJ2-1	many	NA	CASSLAAGLLFSYNEQFF	TGTGCCAGCAGCTTAGCAGCAGGCCTCCTTTTCTCCTACAATGAGCAGTTCTTC
14	TRBV15	TRBJ1-5	NA	NA	CATSRAGPNQPQHF	TGTGCCACCAGCAGAGCTGGCCCCAATCAGCCCCAGCATTTT
18	TRBV5-1	TRBJ2-2	NA	NA	CASSPYRAGVPNTGELFF	TGCGCCAGCAGCCCCTATCGCGCAGGGGTCCCGAACACCGGGGAGCTGTTTTTT
14	TRBV5-6	TRBJ2-7	many	TRBD1	CASSPTGSAYEQYF	TGTGCCAGCAGCCCGACAGGGTCAGCCTACGAGCAGTACTTC
15	TRBV5-6	TRBJ2-7	many	NA	CASSTHRVNSYEQYF	TGTGCCAGCAGCACGCACAGGGTAAACTCCTACGAGCAGTACTTC
14	TRBV5-1	TRBJ2-7	many	TRBD1	CASFPGTGTYEQYF	TGCGCCAGCTTCCCCGGGACAGGGACCTACGAGCAGTACTTC
14	TRBV12-3/TRBV12-4	TRBJ1-1	NA	NA	CASSLPRGNTEAFF	TGTGCCAGCAGCCTTCCCCGAGGGAACACTGAAGCTTTCTTT
14	TRBV10-3	TRBJ1-2	many	TRBD1	CAISDGTANYGYTF	TGTGCCATCAGTGACGGGACAGCTAACTATGGCTACACCTTC
15	TRBV7-9	TRBJ2-4	NA	TRBD1	CASSSDRVVKNIQYF	TGTGCCAGCAGTTCAGACAGGGTGGTCAAAAACATTCAGTACTTC
12	TRBV7-2	TRBJ1-2	many	TRBD1	CASSFDRDGYTF	TGTGCCAGCAGCTTCGACAGGGACGGCTACACCTTC
16	TRBV5-1	TRBJ1-4	NA	NA	CASSSGPTGTNEKLFF	TGCGCCAGCAGCTCCGGGCCCACGGGGACTAATGAAAAACTGTTTTTT
11	TRBV2	TRBJ2-3	NA	TRBD2	CATGGAIEGYF	TGTGCCACCGGGGGGGCGATCGAAGGGTATTTT
16	TRBV28	TRBJ1-2	few	NA	CASSLGGPAAGYGYTF	TGTGCCAGCAGTTTAGGGGGACCGGCAGCGGGGTATGGCTACACCTTC
14	TRBV6-1	TRBJ2-1	few	NA	CASSDPDSPQGQFF	TGTGCCAGCAGTGACCCTGACAGTCCCCAGGGGCAGTTCTTC
19	TRBV7-2	TRBJ2-7	many	TRBD2	CASSLDQRGVLTSSYEQYF	TGTGCCAGCAGCTTAGACCAGCGGGGGGTCCTCACTAGCTCCTACGAGCAGTACTTC
13	TRBV7-9	TRBJ2-1	many	NA	CASSRSEYNEQFF	TGTGCCAGCAGCCGGTCTGAGTACAATGAGCAGTTCTTC
17	TRBV19	TRBJ1-5	NA	TRBD1	CASRAGTAGLSNQPQHF	TGTGCCAGTAGGGCAGGGACAGCAGGCCTCAGCAATCAGCCCCAGCATTTT
17	TRBV12-3/TRBV12-4	TRBJ1-2	many	NA	CASSQTNRQRGDYGYTF	TGTGCCAGCAGTCAGACCAATCGACAGAGGGGGGACTATGGCTACACCTTC